The present entry profiles one TCR beta chain with its context. Its specificity is unknown. The data were obtained in a study of vaccination and CD4 T cells after COVID-19. Study details: Nasal swab PCR had shown SARS-CoV-2 positivity in the convalescent patients (roughly 9 mild cases, one severe case). Post-COVID samples had a sampling time that fell a median around 100 days after diagnosis (range 35 to 161).

The germline V gene has CDR1 SGHTA and CDR2 FQGNSA. The CDR3 contains 14 residues. V lost 3 bases, J lost 6 bases, and 15 bases lay in between. Oncomine TCR Beta short-read sequencing was applied to DNA from cultured CD4+ T cells. TCRdb re-derived calls from the PCR reads in MiXCR, one entry per CDR3 protein. The data contain around 18,000 distinct CDR3 sequences, approximately 44% of them singletons. The time point: late sampling 161 to 241 days after vaccination in three convalescent patients. Treatment given: approximately 10-day PBMC culture with coronavirus spike peptide pools or control peptides (ViraFEST assay). Convalescent patients tested SARS-CoV-2 PCR positive from March to December 2020, before Alpha, Beta and Delta emerged.

This receptor was identified in a human donor who had recovered from COVID-19. Source: CD4+ T cells from blood, cultured in vitro, taken about 7 months after SARS-CoV-2 vaccination. This sequence joins TRBV7-2 and TRBJ2-7; D perhaps matches TRBD2 (6 bases). Here the CDR3 DNA reads TGTGCCAGCAGCTTTCAACGGGGGTGGGGCGAGCAGTACTTC. The encoded protein is CASSFQRGWGEQYF.